One and the same sample provided the 19 T cell receptor beta chains below, sequenced in a study of blood T cell repertoires in COVID-19. The assay was immunoSEQ multiplex PCR, and TCRdb's table has in-frame clones only and misses some. The sample shows 200,000 or so clones, 86% of them seen only once. The sample consisted of PBMCs or T cells enriched from blood (not recorded which). These receptor sequences come from a woman aged 40 to 55 with acute COVID-19.

To note about this clone: Other DNA sequences in the sample encode the same CDR3. The genes are TRBV19 and TRBJ2-5, with D unresolved. The germline V gene encodes CDR1 LNHDA and CDR2 SQIVND (reference sequence). This CDR3 has 13 amino acids. With 1 base removed from V and 2 bases from J, the gap between germline ends came to 5 bases. The CDR3 region has the DNA TGTGCCAGTAGTATAGCGGTACAAGAGACCCAGTACTTC. Translating gives CASSIAVQETQYF.

This chain links TRBV29-1 with TRBJ2-7, with 9 bases that match TRBD1. Germline assignment: CDR1 SQVTM and CDR2 ANQGSEA. J lost 5 bases, V lost 7 bases, and 12 bases had no gene match. This CDR3 comprises 14 residues. The chain's CDR3 is CSAGHGQGSHEQYF. The DNA of the CDR3 is TGCAGCGCTGGGCACGGACAGGGGTCCCACGAGCAGTACTTC.

The chain joins TRBV19 to TRBJ1-5; a possible D gene is TRBD1 (6 bases). V lost 1 base, J lost 0 bases, and 16 bases lay in between. From germline, CDR1 is LNHDA and CDR2 SQIVND (reference sequence). The CDR3 loop spans 18 amino acids. The CDR3 spells CASSIGAGGAYSNQPQHF. CDR3 bases: TGTGCCAGTAGTATAGGGGCCGGGGGGGCATATAGCAATCAGCCCCAGCATTTT.

Only one count was recorded for this clone. The V call is TRBV6-2 or TRBV6-3, the J call TRBJ1-2; TRBD1 aligns across 7 bases. V was clipped by 0 bases and J by 4 bases; unmatched bases: 8. CDR3 length: 16 amino acids. Germline V lookup: CDR1 MNHEY, CDR2 SVGEGT. The CDR3 region is CASSYSSIGTAYGYTF. CDR3 DNA sequence: TGTGCCAGCAGTTACTCGTCGATTGGGACAGCCTATGGCTACACCTTC.

Written as DNA, the CDR3 is TGTGCAAGTCGCTTAGATCCAGTCCAAATTAGGTCGGGGGCTGGAAACACCATATATTTT. Protein: CASRLDPVQIRSGAGNTIYF. The gene calls are TRBV12-2 and TRBJ1-3. TRBV12-2 is a known pseudogene. CDR3 length: 20 residues.

The chain links TRBV5-1 to TRBJ2-2; 7 positions match TRBD2. The CDR3 is made up of 14 amino acids. Germline V gene data show CDR1 as SGHRS and CDR2 as YFSETQ. V lost 2 bases to trimming and J lost 4 bases; unmatched junction nucleotides: 2. The CDR3 nucleotides read TGCGCCAGCAGCTTCGGACTAGGCACCGGGGAGCTGTTTTTT. This codes for CASSFGLGTGELFF.

The V call is TRBV28, the J call TRBJ2-2; 12 nucleotides match TRBD2. This CDR3 has 16 residues. Germline V CDR1 and CDR2: MDHEN, SYDVKM. V trimming: 2 bases; J trimming: 7 bases; junction bases outside the gene matches: 5. The CDR3 DNA sequence: TGTGCCAGCAGTTTAGCTAGCGGGGGGGCCTTCGGGGAGCTGTTTTTT. Its translation is CASSLASGGAFGELFF.

The chain uses TRBV5-1 and TRBJ2-3; D remains ambiguous. The V and J ends lost 4 bases and 1 base respectively, with 13 bases between them. The CDR3 has 15 amino acids. From germline, CDR1 is SGHRS and CDR2 YFSETQ. This CDR3 is CASSQQDEGTDTQYF. In DNA form, the CDR3 reads TGCGCCAGCAGCCAGCAAGACGAGGGCACAGATACGCAGTATTTT.

The CDR3 DNA is TGTGCCAGCAGTTTGGGCAGAACAGATACGCAGTATTTT. Translated, it gives CASSLGRTDTQYF. The rearrangement uses TRBV12-3 or TRBV12-4 and TRBJ2-3, with D hard to call. CDR3 length: 13 residues. Trimming pared 3 bases from V and 3 bases from J, leaving 7 bases between.

This chain connects TRBV20-1 to TRBJ1-1, with D tentatively TRBD1 (5 bases). Germline values: CDR1 DFQATT, CDR2 SNEGSKA (reference sequence). The CDR3 has 11 residues. Deletions cut 4 bases from V and 5 bases from J, with 8 bases between. CDR3 DNA: TGCAGTGCTAAGGCAGGGACTGAAGCTTTCTTT. Its protein product is CSAKAGTEAFF.

The V gene is TRBV19, the J gene TRBJ2-2, with a tentative D call TRBD2 (5 bases). The CDR3 has 14 amino acids. The V and J ends lost 7 bases and 5 bases respectively, with 14 bases between them. Germline CDR1 and CDR2: LNHDA and SQIVND (reference sequence). The CDR3 nucleotides read TGTGCCAGTATTCGGGGAGATCGGACCGGGGAGCTGTTTTTT. It codes for CASIRGDRTGELFF.

In this sample, this clone turned up a few times. V is TRBV5-1 and J is TRBJ2-5; D ambiguous. This CDR3 contains 13 residues. Germline CDR1 and CDR2: SGHRS and YFSETQ. Trimming cost V 0 bases and J 4 bases, with 7 bases left between them. CDR3 in DNA: TGCGCCAGCAGCTTGGCCCCAGGAGAGACCCAGTACTTC. It yields the protein CASSLAPGETQYF.

The chain recombines TRBV6-5 with TRBJ1-5, with 8 bases identical to TRBD1. With 5 bases clipped from V and 6 bases from J, the junction kept 6 bases outside the gene matches. Germline CDR1 reads MNHEY; CDR2 reads SVGAGI. The CDR3 loop spans 14 amino acids. DNA for the CDR3: TGTGCCAGCAGTACATCAGGGGGCCGTCAGCCCCAGCATTTT. Translated: CASSTSGGRQPQHF.

There are a few counts of this clone. The J gene is TRBJ2-1, the V gene TRBV14; TRBD1 matches at 7 bases. J gave up 3 bases and V 0 bases, and 8 bases lay outside the gene matches. In germline, CDR1 is SGHDN, CDR2 FVKESK. The CDR3 has 17 amino acids. The chain's CDR3 is CASSQELGQGDYNEQFF. CDR3 DNA sequence: TGTGCCAGCAGCCAAGAGCTCGGGCAGGGGGACTACAATGAGCAGTTCTTC. The entire variable domain, with the rest obtained from reference TRBV14 and TRBJ2-1, is as follows: EAGVTQFPSHSVIEKGQTVTLRCDPISGHDNLYWYRRVMGKEIKFLLHFVKESKQDESGMPNNRFLAERTGGTYSTLKVQPAELEDSGVYFCASSQELGQGDYNEQFFGPGTRLTVL.

This sequence joins TRBV3-1 (or the pseudogene TRBV3-2) and TRBJ2-5; 9 bases match TRBD2. V shed 4 bases and J 7 bases; nucleotides not matched to a gene: 10. Germline V lookup: CDR1 LGHDT, CDR2 YNNKEL (reference sequence). This CDR3 is 15 amino acids long. The chain's CDR3 is CASSRRGSGGGTQYF. The CDR3 coding sequence is TGTGCCAGCAGCCGTCGCGGTAGCGGGGGCGGGACCCAGTACTTC.

About this clone: In the same sample, other DNA sequences code for this CDR3. The chain links TRBV5-1 to TRBJ1-1; 10 bases are shared with TRBD1. Per germline, CDR1 SGHRS and CDR2 YFSETQ. Trimming took 3 bases from V and 4 from J; bases not matched to a gene: 3. This CDR3 spans 14 amino acids. The CDR3 DNA follows: TGCGCCAGCAGCTCCAGGACAGGGGGCACTGAAGCTTTCTTT. This codes for CASSSRTGGTEAFF.

The rearrangement links TRBV4-3 to TRBJ1-4, with 12 bases fitting TRBD1. The CDR3 spans 20 residues. CDR1 is LGHNA, CDR2 YSLEER, per germline. Losses at the gene ends were 2 bases for V and 0 bases for J; bases not matched to a gene: 10. The CDR3 region is CASSQSTGQGAFATNEKLFF. CDR3 in DNA: TGCGCCAGCAGCCAATCGACGGGACAGGGGGCCTTTGCAACTAATGAAAAACTGTTTTTT.

The V and J genes are TRBV12-3 or TRBV12-4 and TRBJ1-4, with 7 nucleotides matching TRBD1. The trim removed 8 bases at V and 5 bases at J, leaving 5 bases unmatched. This CDR3 has 13 amino acids. This CDR3 is CASGPGQNEKLFF. The CDR3 region has the DNA TGTGCCAGCGGGCCGGGACAGAATGAAAAACTGTTTTTT.

This sequence joins TRBV5-5 and TRBJ1-2, with D unclear. The CDR3 length is 13 residues. V shed 4 bases and J shed 8 bases, with 15 bases lying between them. Germline V CDR1 and CDR2: SGHKS, YYEKEE (reference sequence). CDR3 nucleotide sequence: TGTGCCAGCAGCCCCTCGATTAGTCAAGGCTACACCTTC. This sequence encodes CASSPSISQGYTF. Drawing the rest from reference TRBV5-5 and TRBJ1-2, the complete variable domain is DAGVTQSPTHLIKTRGQQVTLRCSPISGHKSVSWYQQVLGQGPQFIFQYYEKEERGRGNFPDRFSARQFPNYSSELNVNALLLGDSALYLCASSPSISQGYTFGSGTRLTVV.